Listed here are 27 T cell receptor beta chains from one sample, sequenced in a study of blood T cell repertoires in COVID-19. Profiled with immunoSEQ multiplex PCR; TCRdb holds only in-frame clones, not every one. Among roughly 70,000 clones listed, 80% to 90% were seen once. The sequencing input was peripheral blood. The receptors were gathered from a man over 45 with active COVID-19.

The CDR3 nucleotides read TGCAGCGTTGAAGTACAGGAGTGGATGTTTTTT. This codes for CSVEVQEWMFF. V gene TRBV29-1 combines with J gene TRBJ1-4; D possibly corresponds to TRBD1 (5 bases). The germline gives CDR1 SQVTM, CDR2 ANQGSEA. Trimming removed 1 base from V and 15 bases from J, with 12 bases in between. This CDR3 has 11 amino acids.

This chain uses TRBV9 with TRBJ2-5; 11 bases line up with TRBD2. The CDR3 length is 16 residues. The V and J ends lost 4 bases and 4 bases, in that order; junction bases with no gene match: 9. Per germline, CDR1 SGDLS and CDR2 YYNGEE. The CDR3, as DNA: TGTGCCAGCAGCCCGATAGCGGGAGGGCCTGCAGAGACCCAGTACTTC. Translated, it gives CASSPIAGGPAETQYF.

The genes are TRBV30 and TRBJ2-6; D might be TRBD1 (6 bases). The germline V gene has CDR1 GTSNPN and CDR2 SVGIG (reference sequence). The V end was cut by 1 base, the J end by 0 bases, with 10 bases between. The CDR3 runs to 16 residues. CDR3: CAWSDRVYSGANVLTF. In nucleotides, the CDR3 is TGTGCCTGGAGTGACAGGGTATACTCTGGGGCCAACGTCCTGACTTTC.

This clone was counted only a few times. The chain recombines TRBV30 with TRBJ1-2; possible D gene TRBD1, 6 bases. This CDR3 is 14 amino acids long. V shed 2 bases and J shed 7 bases, with 17 bases lying between them. Germline CDR1 reads GTSNPN; CDR2 reads SVGIG (reference sequence). The CDR3 bases are TGTGCCTGGAGTTCCCAGGGGATCGGAGCTGGCTACACCTTC. Its translation: CAWSSQGIGAGYTF.

V and J are TRBV27 and TRBJ1-5; a weak D match, TRBD1 (6 bases). Deletions cut 7 bases from V and 6 bases from J, with 19 bases between. The CDR3 length is 15 residues. Germline CDR1 MNHEY, CDR2 SMNVEV (reference sequence). CDR3 amino acids: CASKNRASAGQPQHF. The CDR3 nucleotides are TGTGCCAGCAAAAACAGGGCCTCCGCAGGTCAGCCCCAGCATTTT.

The chain combines TRBV18 with TRBJ1-1; the D is unclear. Trimming shortened V by 3 bases and J by 3 bases, and 17 bases separated the two germline ends. There are 16 residues in the CDR3. CDR1 is KGHSH and CDR2 is LQKENI in the germline V gene. CDR3 nucleotide sequence: TGTGCCAGCTCACCCCCCCGGACTGTGTTGGACACTGAAGCTTTCTTT. Protein: CASSPPRTVLDTEAFF.

The chain employs TRBV6-6 and TRBJ2-2, with D tentatively TRBD1 (6 bases). Per the germline V gene, CDR1 is MNHNY and CDR2 is SVGAGI (reference sequence). CDR3 length equals 17 residues. The V end was cut by 5 bases, the J end by 0 bases, with 16 bases between. CDR3 in DNA: TGTGCCAGCAGTCCACAGGGTTTCGGTACGAACACCGGGGAGCTGTTTTTT. This encodes CASSPQGFGTNTGELFF.

The chain is built from TRBV5-1 and TRBJ2-7; 11 bases agree with TRBD2. V lost 4 bases and J lost 2; bases outside the gene matches: 5. This CDR3 comprises 15 residues. Germline values: CDR1 SGHRS, CDR2 YFSETQ. The CDR3 region has the DNA TGCGCCAGCAGCATCGGGACTAGCGGACCCTACGAGCAGTACTTC. It specifies CASSIGTSGPYEQYF.

About this clone: Other DNA sequences in this sample translate to the same CDR3. This rearrangement joins TRBV18 to TRBJ1-6; a weak D match, TRBD1 (6 bases). The CDR3 has 16 amino acids. CDR1 and CDR2 from the germline V gene are KGHSH and LQKENI. The ends were cut back, 2 bases at V and 6 bases at J, with 14 bases in the middle. The CDR3 DNA reads as TGTGCCAGCTCACCAGTTCTACCAGGGGCTAATTCACCCCTCCACTTT. This encodes CASSPVLPGANSPLHF.

Turning to this clone: One junction end disagrees with the germline gene, perhaps due to a read error. The genes are TRBV7-7 and TRBJ2-1; 11 bases line up with TRBD2. The germline gives CDR1 SSHAT, CDR2 FNYEAQ (reference sequence). CDR3 length equals 15 residues. The CDR3 coding sequence is TGTGCTAGCAGCTTAGTAGCGGGAGGGTACAATGAGCAGTTCTTC. Protein sequence: CASSLVAGGYNEQFF.

The gene calls are TRBV24-1 and TRBJ1-1; 8 bases fit TRBD1. The CDR3 runs to 14 residues. Germline V gives CDR1 KGHDR, CDR2 SFDVKD. The V segment lost 4 bases and the J segment 4 bases; nucleotides outside the gene matches: 4. CDR3 bases: TGTGCCACCAGTGACCCAACAGGGGGCACTGAAGCTTTCTTT. It is translated as CATSDPTGGTEAFF.

The J gene is TRBJ2-3, the V gene TRBV7-2; D might be TRBD1 (5 bases). Germline-derived CDR1 and CDR2 are SGHTA and FQGNSA. There are 14 residues in the CDR3. V was pared by 1 base and J by 2 bases, with 7 bases between. CDR3 in amino acids: CASSLVGATDTQYF. Here the CDR3 DNA reads TGTGCCAGCAGCTTAGTTGGGGCCACAGATACGCAGTATTTT.

The V gene is TRBV27, the J gene TRBJ2-1; D gene ambiguous. Trimming took 6 bases from V and 0 from J, leaving 9 bases between them. The CDR3 contains 14 residues. The V gene's germline CDR1 is MNHEY and CDR2 SMNVEV (reference sequence). The CDR3 is CASRPESSYNEQFF. The CDR3 DNA reads TGTGCCAGCAGGCCGGAGAGCTCCTACAATGAGCAGTTCTTC.

V gene TRBV28 combines with J gene TRBJ1-1; D gene unclear. Germline CDR1 and CDR2: MDHEN and SYDVKM. V was clipped by 8 bases and J by 0 bases, with 10 bases between them. This CDR3 is 13 amino acids long. The CDR3 sequence: CASHELLNTEAFF. The CDR3 DNA reads as TGTGCCAGCCACGAACTCCTGAACACTGAAGCTTTCTTT.

About this clone itself: One junction end disagrees with the germline gene, perhaps due to a read error. V gene TRBV7-7 combines with J gene TRBJ2-7, with TRBD1 matching over 8 bases. CDR1 and CDR2 (germline): SSHAT, FNYEAQ (reference sequence). This CDR3 is built from 17 residues. This CDR3 is CASSLVGRGQETYEQYF. CDR3 DNA: TGTGCTAGCAGCTTAGTGGGTCGGGGACAGGAGACCTACGAGCAGTACTTC. The full variable domain, its missing parts supplied by reference TRBV7-7 and TRBJ2-7, is GAGVSQSPRYKVTKRGQDVTLRCDPISSHATLYWYQQALGQGPEFLTYFNYEAQPDKSGLPSDRFSAERPEGSISTLTIQRTEQRDSAMYRCASSLVGRGQETYEQYFGPGTRLTVT.

The V call is TRBV7-2, the J call TRBJ1-3, with D tentatively TRBD1 (5 bases). Germline CDR1 SGHTA, CDR2 FQGNSA. Trimming removed 5 bases at V and 0 bases at J, with 11 bases between. This CDR3 contains 15 residues. CDR3 coding DNA: TGTGCCAGCAGCCTTTCGGGGGGCTCTGGAAACACCATATATTTT. Translated: CASSLSGGSGNTIYF.

This clone has a handful of counts. The chain combines TRBV4-2 with TRBJ2-7; TRBD1 is a possible D gene (6 bases). Germline values: CDR1 LGHNA, CDR2 YNFKEQ. The CDR3 extends over 17 amino acids. V lost 0 bases, J lost 4 bases, and 19 bases lay in between. CDR3 DNA: TGTGCCAGCAGCCAAGAAATTCGAGGACAGAGCCAGTACGAGCAGTACTTC. Its protein product is CASSQEIRGQSQYEQYF.

This rearrangement joins TRBV5-1 to TRBJ1-1; D is unclear. CDR1 and CDR2 from the germline V gene are SGHRS and YFSETQ. This CDR3 has 13 residues. V lost 1 base and J lost 1, with 5 bases in between. Here the CDR3 DNA reads TGCGCCAGCAGCTTGAACAGGAACACTGAAGCTTTCTTT. Translation: CASSLNRNTEAFF. The whole variable domain, filled in from reference TRBV5-1 and TRBJ1-1, reads KAGVTQTPRYLIKTRGQQVTLSCSPISGHRSVSWYQQTPGQGLQFLFEYFSETQRNKGNFPGRFSGRQFSNSRSEMNVSTLELGDSALYLCASSLNRNTEAFFGQGTRLTVV.

The V call is TRBV19, the J call TRBJ1-2; 10 nucleotides align to TRBD1. V shed 3 bases, J shed 4 bases, and the junction held 11 bases outside the gene matches. The CDR3 sequence is 17 residues long. CDR1 is LNHDA and CDR2 is SQIVND in the germline V gene (reference sequence). As DNA, the CDR3 is TGTGCCAGTAGTATGAGGGTATCGGGACAGGGGTCCTATGGCTACACCTTC. It encodes CASSMRVSGQGSYGYTF.

The V and J genes are TRBV7-2 and TRBJ2-1; D possibly corresponds to TRBD2 (6 bases). The CDR3 is 13 residues long. CDR1 is SGHTA, CDR2 FQGNSA, per germline. The V end was cut by 8 bases, the J end by 5 bases, with 13 bases between. In DNA, the CDR3 is TGTGCCAGCGGGAGGAGGGTGGACAATGAGCAGTTCTTC. Translating it yields CASGRRVDNEQFF.

The V and J genes are TRBV6-4 and TRBJ2-7; 11 positions match TRBD2. This CDR3 is built from 17 residues. With 0 bases clipped from V and 0 bases from J, the junction kept 4 bases outside the gene matches. Germline V gene sequence: CDR1 MRHNA, CDR2 SNTAGT. CDR3: CASSDSAGTSGSYEQYF. Here the CDR3 DNA reads TGTGCCAGCAGTGACTCGGCGGGGACTAGCGGCTCCTACGAGCAGTACTTC.

CDR3 region: CAWTTGGARTEAFF. In DNA, the CDR3 is TGTGCCTGGACGACAGGGGGCGCAAGAACTGAAGCTTTCTTT. The V gene is TRBV30, the J gene TRBJ1-1, with 10 bases that match TRBD1. V trimming: 4 bases; J trimming: 5 bases; junction bases outside the gene matches: 7. The germline CDR1 and CDR2 sequences are GTSNPN and SVGIG (reference sequence). The CDR3 length is 14 residues. The full variable domain, completed using reference TRBV30 and TRBJ1-1, is SQTIHQWPATLVQPVGSPLSLECTVEGTSNPNLYWYRQAAGRGLQLLFYSVGIGQISSEVPQNLSASRPQDRQFILSSKKLLLSDSGFYLCAWTTGGARTEAFFGQGTRLTVV.

The chain uses TRBV27 and TRBJ2-3, with 8 nucleotides matching TRBD2. Unmatched junction bases numbered 5, after V lost 3 bases and J lost 0 bases. The V gene's germline CDR1 is MNHEY and CDR2 SMNVEV (reference sequence). This CDR3 has 16 residues. In DNA form, the CDR3 reads TGTGCCAGCAGTTTGATGGCTAGCGGGAGCACAGATACGCAGTATTTT. This gives the protein CASSLMASGSTDTQYF.

The genes are TRBV7-3 and TRBJ1-1; no clear D gene. The CDR3 contains 13 residues. Trimming removed 6 bases from V and 4 bases from J, with 12 bases in between. In germline, CDR1 is SGHTA, CDR2 FQGTGA. Here the CDR3 reads CASRQEGRTEAFF. In DNA, the CDR3 is TGTGCCAGCAGGCAAGAGGGTCGCACTGAAGCTTTCTTT. Full variable domain (outside the CDR3, taken from reference TRBV7-3 and TRBJ1-1): GAGVSQTPSNKVTEKGKYVELRCDPISGHTALYWYRQSLGQGPEFLIYFQGTGAADDSGLPNDRFFAVRPEGSVSTLKIQRTERGDSAVYLCASRQEGRTEAFFGQGTRLTVV.

This clone was found a few times. The V call is TRBV3-1 (or the pseudogene TRBV3-2), the J call TRBJ1-1; a weak D match, TRBD1 (5 bases). V gave up 6 bases and J gave up 4 bases, with 21 bases separating them. The CDR3 spans 16 residues. Germline V gene sequence: CDR1 LGHDT, CDR2 YNNKEL (reference sequence). The CDR3 spells CASRKDLGTNPTEAFF. CDR3 DNA: TGTGCCAGCAGGAAAGATCTGGGGACTAACCCCACTGAAGCTTTCTTT.

Here the CDR3 DNA reads TGCGCCAGCAGCGTGACAGGGGACGATAATTCACCCCTCCACTTT. It encodes CASSVTGDDNSPLHF. The rearrangement uses TRBV5-1 and TRBJ1-6; 8 bases align to TRBD1. Trimming cost V 4 bases and J 5 bases; bases outside gene matches: 5. The CDR3 consists of 15 residues. Germline V lookup: CDR1 SGHRS, CDR2 YFSETQ.

The V and J genes are TRBV5-1 and TRBJ2-1; 9 bases are a match to TRBD2. Germline V gene sequence: CDR1 SGHRS, CDR2 YFSETQ. This CDR3 contains 15 residues. V shed 2 bases, J shed 6 bases, and the junction held 6 bases outside the gene matches. CDR3 DNA sequence: TGCGCCAGCAGCTTATCTAGCGGGATGGGCAATGAGCAGTTCTTC. It codes for CASSLSSGMGNEQFF.